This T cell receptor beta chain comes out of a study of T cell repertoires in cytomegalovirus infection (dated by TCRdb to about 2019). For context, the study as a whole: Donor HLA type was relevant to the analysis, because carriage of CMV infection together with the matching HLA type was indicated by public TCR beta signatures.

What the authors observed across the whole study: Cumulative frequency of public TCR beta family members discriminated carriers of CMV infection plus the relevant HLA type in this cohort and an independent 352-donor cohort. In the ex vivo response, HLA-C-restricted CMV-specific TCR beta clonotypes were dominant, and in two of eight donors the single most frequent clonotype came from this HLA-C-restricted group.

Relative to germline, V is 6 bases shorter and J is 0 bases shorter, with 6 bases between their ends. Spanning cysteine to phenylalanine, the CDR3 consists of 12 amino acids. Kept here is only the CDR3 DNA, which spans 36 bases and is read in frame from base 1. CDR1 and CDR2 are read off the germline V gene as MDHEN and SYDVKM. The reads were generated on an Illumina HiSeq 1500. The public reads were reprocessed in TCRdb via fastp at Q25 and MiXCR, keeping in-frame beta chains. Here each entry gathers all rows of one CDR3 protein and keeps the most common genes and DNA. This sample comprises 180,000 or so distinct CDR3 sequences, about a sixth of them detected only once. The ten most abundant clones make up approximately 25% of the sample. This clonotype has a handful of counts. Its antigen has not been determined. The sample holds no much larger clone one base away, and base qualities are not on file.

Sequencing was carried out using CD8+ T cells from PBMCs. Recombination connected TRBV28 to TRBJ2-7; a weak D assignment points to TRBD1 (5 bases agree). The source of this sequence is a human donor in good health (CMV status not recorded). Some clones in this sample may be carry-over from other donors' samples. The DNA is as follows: TGTGCCAGCAGACAGGTCTCCTACGAGCAGTACTTC. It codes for CASRQVSYEQYF.